This TCR beta chain stems from a study of blood T cell repertoires in COVID-19. Across the whole study: T cells, B-cell-depleted T cells, or PBMCs provided the cDNA or gDNA that served as material.

V lost 4 bases to trimming and J lost 0 bases, with 5 bases between them. CDR1 and CDR2 (germline): SGHDT, YYEEEE. The CDR3 has 14 amino acids. The table lists this clone with a few counts. As handled by the study authors: Reference gene primer amplification gave nucleated cell count estimates. Here immunoSEQ multiplex PCR was the method, and the copy in TCRdb shows in-frame clones only, minus some. The D gene and trimming were derived from the DNA, and the V and J assignments and clone size from that table. The profile shows roughly 200,000 clones, around 85% of them singletons. Participants were placed into cohorts based on the clinical history they reported.

Source material: PBMCs or T cells enriched from blood (not recorded which). The V call is TRBV5-6, the J call TRBJ2-6; D not resolved. The sequence was obtained from a man aged 35-49 years who had recovered from COVID-19. The CDR3: CASSLPSGANVLTF. The CDR3 bases are TGTGCCAGCAGCCTACCCTCTGGGGCCAACGTCCTGACTTTC. Full variable domain (missing parts from reference TRBV5-6 and TRBJ2-6): DAGVTQSPTHLIKTRGQQVTLRCSPKSGHDTVSWYQQALGQGPQFIFQYYEEEERQRGNFPDRFSGHQFPNYSSELNVNALLLGDSALYLCASSLPSGANVLTFGAGSRLTVL.